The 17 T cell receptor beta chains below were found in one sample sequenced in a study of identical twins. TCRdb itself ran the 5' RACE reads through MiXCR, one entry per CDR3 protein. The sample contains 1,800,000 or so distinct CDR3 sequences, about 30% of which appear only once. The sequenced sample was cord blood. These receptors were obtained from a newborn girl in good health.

The CDR3 bases are TGCGCCAGCAGCGGGGGACACCACACAGATACGCAGTATTTT. Amino acid sequence: CASSGGHHTDTQYF. The chain combines TRBV5-1 with TRBJ2-3; D might be TRBD1 (6 bases). In germline, CDR1 is SGHRS, CDR2 YFSETQ. The CDR3 sequence is 14 residues long. Trimming cost V 4 bases and J 2 bases, with 11 bases left between them.

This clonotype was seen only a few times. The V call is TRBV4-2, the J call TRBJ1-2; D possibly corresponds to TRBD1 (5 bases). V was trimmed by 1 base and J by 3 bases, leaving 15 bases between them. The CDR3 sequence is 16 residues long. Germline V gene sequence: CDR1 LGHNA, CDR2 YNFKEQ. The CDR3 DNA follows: TGTGCCAGCAGCCAAGCTGGAGGCAGGGAGGACTATGGCTACACCTTC. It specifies CASSQAGGREDYGYTF.

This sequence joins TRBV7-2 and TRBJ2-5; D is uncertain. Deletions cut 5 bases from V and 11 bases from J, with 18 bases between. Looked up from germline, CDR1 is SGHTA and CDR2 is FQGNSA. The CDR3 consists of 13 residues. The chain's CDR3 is CASSARTRNEQYF. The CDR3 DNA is TGTGCCAGCAGCGCCAGAACTCGCAATGAGCAGTACTTC.

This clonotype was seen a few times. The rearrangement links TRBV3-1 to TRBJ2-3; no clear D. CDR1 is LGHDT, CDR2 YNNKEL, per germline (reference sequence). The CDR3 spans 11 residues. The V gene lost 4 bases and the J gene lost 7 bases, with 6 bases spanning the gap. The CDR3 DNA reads TGTGCCAGCAGCCTCATGCATACGCAGTATTTT. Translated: CASSLMHTQYF.

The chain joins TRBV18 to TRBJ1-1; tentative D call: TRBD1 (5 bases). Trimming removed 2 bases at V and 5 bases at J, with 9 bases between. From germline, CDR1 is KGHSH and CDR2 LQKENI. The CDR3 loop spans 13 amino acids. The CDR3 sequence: CASSPKEGTEAFF. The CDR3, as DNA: TGTGCCAGCTCACCAAAGGAGGGGACTGAAGCTTTCTTT. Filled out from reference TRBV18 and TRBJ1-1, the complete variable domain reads NAGVMQNPRHLVRRRGQEARLRCSPMKGHSHVYWYRQLPEEGLKFMVYLQKENIIDESGMPKERFSAEFPKEGPSILRIQQVVRGDSAAYFCASSPKEGTEAFFGQGTRLTVV.

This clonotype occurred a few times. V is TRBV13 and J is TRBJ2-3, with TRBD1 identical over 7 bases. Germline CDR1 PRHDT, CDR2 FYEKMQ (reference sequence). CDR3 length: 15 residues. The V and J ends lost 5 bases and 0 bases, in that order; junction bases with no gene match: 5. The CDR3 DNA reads TGTGCCAGCAGCCAGGGACAGTCTAGCACAGATACGCAGTATTTT. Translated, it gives CASSQGQSSTDTQYF.

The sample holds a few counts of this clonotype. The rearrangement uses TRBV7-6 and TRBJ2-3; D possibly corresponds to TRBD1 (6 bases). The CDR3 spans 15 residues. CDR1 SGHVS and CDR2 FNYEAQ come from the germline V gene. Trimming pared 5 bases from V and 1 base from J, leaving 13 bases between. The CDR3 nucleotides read TGTGCCAGCAGCGTACAGGGAGAGGGCACAGATACGCAGTATTTT. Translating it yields CASSVQGEGTDTQYF. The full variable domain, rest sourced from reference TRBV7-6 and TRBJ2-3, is GAGVSQSPRYKVTKRGQDVALRCDPISGHVSLYWYRQALGQGPEFLTYFNYEAQQDKSGLPNDRFSAERPEGSISTLTIQRTEQRDSAMYRCASSVQGEGTDTQYFGPGTRLTVL.

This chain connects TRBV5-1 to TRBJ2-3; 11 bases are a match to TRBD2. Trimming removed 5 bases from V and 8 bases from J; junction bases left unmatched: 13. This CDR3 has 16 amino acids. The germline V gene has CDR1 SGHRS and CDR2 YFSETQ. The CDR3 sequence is CASSFELAGDVGTQYF. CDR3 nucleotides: TGCGCCAGCAGTTTCGAACTAGCGGGAGACGTCGGTACGCAGTATTTT.

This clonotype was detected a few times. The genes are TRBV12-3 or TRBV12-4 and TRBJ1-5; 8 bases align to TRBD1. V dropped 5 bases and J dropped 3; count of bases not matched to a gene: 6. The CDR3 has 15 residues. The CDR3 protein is CASSKQGGNNQPQHF. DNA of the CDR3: TGTGCCAGCAGTAAACAGGGGGGTAACAATCAGCCCCAGCATTTT.

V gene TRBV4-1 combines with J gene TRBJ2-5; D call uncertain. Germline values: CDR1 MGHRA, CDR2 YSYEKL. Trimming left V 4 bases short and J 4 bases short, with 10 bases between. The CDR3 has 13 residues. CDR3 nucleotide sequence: TGCGCCAGCAGCCGGGCAGTGATAGAGACCCAGTACTTC. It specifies CASSRAVIETQYF.

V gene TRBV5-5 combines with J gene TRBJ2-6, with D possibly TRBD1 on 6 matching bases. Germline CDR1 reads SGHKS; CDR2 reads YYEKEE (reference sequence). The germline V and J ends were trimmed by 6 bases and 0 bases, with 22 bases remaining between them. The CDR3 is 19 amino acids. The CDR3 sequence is CASIPGTLFTFSGANVLTF. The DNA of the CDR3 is TGTGCCAGCATCCCCGGGACACTCTTCACTTTCTCTGGGGCCAACGTCCTGACTTTC.

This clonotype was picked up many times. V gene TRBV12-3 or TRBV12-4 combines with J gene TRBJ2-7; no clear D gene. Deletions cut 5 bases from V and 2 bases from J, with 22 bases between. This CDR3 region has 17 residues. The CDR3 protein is CASSRSQTEKLTYEQYF. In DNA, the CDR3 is TGTGCCAGCAGTAGATCCCAAACCGAAAAACTTACCTACGAGCAGTACTTC.

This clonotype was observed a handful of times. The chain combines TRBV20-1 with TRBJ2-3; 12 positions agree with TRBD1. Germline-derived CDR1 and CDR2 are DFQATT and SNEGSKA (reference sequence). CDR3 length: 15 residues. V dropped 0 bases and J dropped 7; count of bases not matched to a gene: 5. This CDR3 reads CSARDSGQGANTQYF. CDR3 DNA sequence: TGCAGTGCTAGAGATTCGGGACAGGGGGCGAATACGCAGTATTTT.

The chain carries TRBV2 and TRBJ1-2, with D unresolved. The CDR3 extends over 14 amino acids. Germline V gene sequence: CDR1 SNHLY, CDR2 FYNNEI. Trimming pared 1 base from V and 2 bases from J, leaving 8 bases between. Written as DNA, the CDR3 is TGTGCCAGCAGTGAAGAAGTGTTGAACTATGGCTACACCTTC. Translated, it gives CASSEEVLNYGYTF.

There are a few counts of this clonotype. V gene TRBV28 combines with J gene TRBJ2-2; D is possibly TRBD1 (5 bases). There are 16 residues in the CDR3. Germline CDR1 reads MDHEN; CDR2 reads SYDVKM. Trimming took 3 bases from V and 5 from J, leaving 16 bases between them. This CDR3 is CASSLIQGGLTGELFF. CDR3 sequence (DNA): TGTGCCAGCAGTTTGATCCAGGGCGGTCTAACCGGGGAGCTGTTTTTT.

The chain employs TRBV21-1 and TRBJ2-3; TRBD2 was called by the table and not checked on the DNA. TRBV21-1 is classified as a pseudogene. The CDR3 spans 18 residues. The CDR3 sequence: CASSKGGLAGSGTDTQYF. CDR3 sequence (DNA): TGTGCCAGCAGCAAAGGAGGTTTAGCGGGGTCCGGCACAGATACGCAGTATTTT.

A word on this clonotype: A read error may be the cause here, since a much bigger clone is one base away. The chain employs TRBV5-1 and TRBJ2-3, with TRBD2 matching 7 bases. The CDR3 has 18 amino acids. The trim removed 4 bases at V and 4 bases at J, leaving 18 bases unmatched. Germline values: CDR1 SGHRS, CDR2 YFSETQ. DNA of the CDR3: TGCGCCAGCAGCCCCCTAGCGGATTTCCGATTTAGCGCAGATACGCAGTATTTT. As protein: CASSPLADFRFSADTQYF.